This T cell receptor (beta chain) came from a study of T-cell reconstitution after alpha-beta-depleted transplantation in children. Unique molecular identifiers were used in preparing the TCRbeta library. TCRdb ran MiXCR on the PCR reads and lists one entry per CDR3 protein. The profile shows about 200,000 distinct CDR3 sequences, roughly 18% of them singletons. Study-wide results and caveats: Once a year had passed after transplant, T-cell counts and diversity came mostly from newly produced T cells. Expanded graft clones numbering several hundred reportedly gave rise to alpha-beta T cells about two months after transplant.

A remark on this clonotype: The antigen is unknown.

The receptor comes from a male patient aged 2 to 10 who had a stem cell transplant for acute lymphoblastic leukemia, so the T cells may come from the graft donor. Sequencing used PBMCs, mostly from graft donor cells, obtained 360 days after TCRalphabeta/CD19-depleted stem cell transplant.

CDR3: CASSYSRITIGVYGYTF. The CDR3 nucleotides read TGTGCCAGCAGTTACTCCCGGATAACTATTGGGGTGTATGGCTACACCTTC. The chain combines TRBV6-5 with TRBJ1-2; D is uncertain. The V end lost 0 bases, the J end lost 5 bases, and 19 bases lay between the germline ends. The CDR3 is made up of 17 amino acids. CDR1 is MNHEY, CDR2 SVGAGI, per germline.